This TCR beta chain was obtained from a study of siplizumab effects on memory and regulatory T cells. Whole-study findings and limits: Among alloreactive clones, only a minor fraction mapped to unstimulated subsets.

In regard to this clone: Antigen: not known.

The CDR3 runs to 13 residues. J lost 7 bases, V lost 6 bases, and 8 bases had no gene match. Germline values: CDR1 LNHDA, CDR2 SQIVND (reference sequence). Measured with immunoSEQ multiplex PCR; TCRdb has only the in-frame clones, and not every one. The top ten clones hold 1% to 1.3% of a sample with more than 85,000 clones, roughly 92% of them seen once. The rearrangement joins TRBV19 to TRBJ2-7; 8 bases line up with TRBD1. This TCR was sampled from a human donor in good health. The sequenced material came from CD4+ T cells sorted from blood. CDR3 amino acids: CASRRQGTGEQYF. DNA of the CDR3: TGTGCCAGTAGGAGACAGGGGACGGGAGAGCAGTACTTC.